The rows below give T cell receptor beta chains drawn from one sample of a study of CXCR3-negative and CXCR3-positive naive CD8 T cells. After re-calling the 5' RACE reads, TCRdb lists one entry per CDR3 protein, DNA absent. This table lists 50,000 or so distinct CDR3 sequences. The specimen was naive CXCR3+ CD8+ T cells from blood. The receptors were gathered from a human donor in good health. Some clones in this sample may be carry-over from other donors' samples. The CDR3 runs from the conserved cysteine through the conserved F or W. Fields, in order: V gene, J gene, CDR3 length, CDR3 protein.

>TRBV20-1|TRBJ1-4|14
CSAFDRGTNEKLFF
>TRBV7-9|TRBJ2-1|12
CASSSGGVQQFF
>TRBV5-6|TRBJ2-3|15
CASTSRATSTDTQYF
>TRBV27|TRBJ1-4|11
CASTSGEKLFF
>TRBV7-8|TRBJ1-1|13
CASSQGVGTEAFF
>TRBV5-1|TRBJ2-1|16
CASSLGAGSSYNEQFF
>TRBV7-8|TRBJ1-2|14
CASSQDVGVSGYTF
>TRBV13|TRBJ2-6|15
CASSPGQGWANVLTF
>TRBV20-1|TRBJ2-2|14
CSARDPNMGGELFF
>TRBV21-1|TRBJ1-6|14
CASIQRDSGSPLHF
>TRBV25-1|TRBJ1-2|13
CASSAGTAYGYTF
>TRBV6-5|TRBJ2-2|17
CASSYPRQGGSTGELFF
>TRBV29-1|TRBJ1-2|14
CSVDRTGTLYGYTF
>TRBV6-2/TRBV6-3|TRBJ2-3|15
CASSYSGASTDTQYF
>TRBV12-3/TRBV12-4|TRBJ1-5|20
CASSFRTLELGSDRNQPQHF
>TRBV29-1|TRBJ1-3|14
CSAHPRDSGNTIYF